A selection of T cell receptor beta chains follows, all from one sample in a study of shared clonotypes between healthy human individuals. Using immunoSEQ multiplex PCR, the repertoire was profiled, and TCRdb retains in-frame clones only, with some absent. The data hold around 1,000,000 clones, with approximately 77% observed a single time. Sequenced sample: memory CD4+ T cells from PBMCs. The receptors shown here come from a man between 18 and 29 years old in good health. Some clones in this sample may be carry-over from other donors' samples. The CDR3 runs from the conserved cysteine through the conserved F or W. The order of the fields is D gene, clone size, V gene, CDR3 length, J gene, CDR3 protein, CDR3 DNA. D genes are given only for firm matches. Only some rows state a clone size, as once, few, many or a class for expanded clones.

TRBD1	.	TRBV7-9	15	TRBJ2-7	CASSPWTGSSYEQYF	TGTGCCAGCAGCCCCTGGACAGGGAGCTCCTACGAGCAGTACTTC
.	.	TRBV28	17	TRBJ1-5	CASSRPRGSGSNQPQHF	TGTGCCAGCAGCCGACCAAGGGGAAGTGGAAGCAATCAGCCCCAGCATTTT
.	.	TRBV18	14	TRBJ2-1	CASSPDVGYNEQFF	TGTGCCAGCTCACCCGATGTCGGCTACAATGAGCAGTTCTTC
TRBD1	.	TRBV29-1	16	TRBJ2-3	CSALGGRQGETDTQYF	TGCAGCGCTCTCGGAGGTAGACAGGGCGAAACGGATACGCAGTATTTT
.	.	TRBV6-8	11	TRBJ1-5	CASRRDQPQHF	TGTGCCAGCAGGCGAGATCAGCCCCAGCATTTT
.	.	TRBV4-2	16	TRBJ2-3	CASSQHSGGGTDTQYF	TGTGCCAGCAGCCAACATAGCGGAGGCGGCACAGATACGCAGTATTTT
TRBD1	.	TRBV5-1	19	TRBJ2-6	CASSPRDSDRGSGANVLTF	TGCGCCAGCAGCCCGAGGGACAGCGATCGGGGCTCTGGGGCCAACGTCCTGACTTTC
.	.	TRBV19	15	TRBJ2-7	CASSIDSASTYEQYF	TGTGCCAGTAGTATAGATTCGGCGAGCACCTACGAGCAGTACTTC
.	.	TRBV7-6	14	TRBJ2-3	CASSFDQSTDTQYF	TGTGCCAGCAGCTTCGATCAGTCCACAGATACGCAGTATTTT
.	.	TRBV7-9	13	TRBJ2-5	CASSMGQKETQYF	TGTGCCAGCAGCATGGGCCAAAAAGAGACCCAGTACTTC
.	once	TRBV5-1	17	TRBJ2-1	CASSFGSSPISYNEQFF	TGCGCCAGCAGCTTTGGCTCTTCCCCTATCTCCTACAATGAGCAGTTCTTC
.	.	TRBV28	13	TRBJ1-2	CASNGGQGYGYTF	TGTGCCAGCAATGGGGGGCAGGGCTATGGCTACACCTTC
.	.	TRBV7-9	12	TRBJ1-1	CASRSGGNEAFF	TGTGCCAGCAGAAGCGGAGGGAATGAAGCTTTCTTT
.	.	TRBV5-1	16	TRBJ2-7	CASSLAGILSGKEQYF	TGCGCCAGCAGCTTGGCTGGCATTCTCTCGGGGAAGGAGCAGTACTTC
.	few	TRBV5-1	15	TRBJ2-7	CASSLVGGPSYEQYF	TGCGCCAGCAGCTTGGTAGGCGGCCCCTCCTACGAGCAGTACTTC
TRBD2	.	TRBV5-1	15	TRBJ2-1	CASSLGVGSSGEQFF	TGCGCCAGCAGCTTGGGGGTCGGGTCTAGCGGTGAGCAGTTCTTC
TRBD1	.	TRBV4-2	15	TRBJ1-2	CASSQRQGPTNGYTF	TGTGCCAGCAGCCAGAGACAGGGGCCGACGAATGGCTACACCTTC
.	.	TRBV4-3	10	TRBJ2-7	CASSQWWGYF	TGCGCCAGCAGCCAATGGTGGGGGTACTTC
TRBD1	.	TRBV11-2	14	TRBJ2-7	CASSLVTGPYEQYF	TGTGCCAGCAGCTTAGTGACAGGGCCCTACGAGCAGTACTTC
TRBD2	.	TRBV5-1	15	TRBJ2-1	CASSLGLAGGSEQFF	TGCGCCAGCAGCTTGGGTCTAGCGGGAGGTTCTGAGCAGTTCTTC
.	.	TRBV10-3	13	TRBJ1-3	CAISESFGNTIYF	TGTGCCATCAGTGAGTCGTTCGGAAACACCATATATTTT
.	.	TRBV6-1	16	TRBJ2-3	CASSDRGRTSTDTQYF	TGTGCCAGCAGTGACCGGGGGCGAACTAGCACAGATACGCAGTATTTT
.	.	TRBV4-2	15	TRBJ1-1	CASSQEVGLFSEAFF	TGTGCCAGCAGCCAAGAAGTTGGACTCTTCTCGGAGGCTTTCTTT
.	.	TRBV28	15	TRBJ1-2	CASSLGRSGNYGYTF	TGTGCCAGCAGTTTAGGGCGGTCGGGTAACTATGGCTACACCTTC
.	.	TRBV6-5	13	TRBJ1-5	CASSLTGSQPQHF	TGTGCCAGCAGCTTGACAGGTTCTCAGCCCCAGCATTTT
.	.	TRBV9	14	TRBJ2-2	CASTSSANTGELFF	TGTGCCAGCACCTCTAGCGCGAACACCGGGGAGCTGTTTTTT
.	few	TRBV11-2	14	TRBJ2-7	CASGGLAVPYEQYF	TGTGCCAGCGGGGGGCTAGCGGTCCCCTACGAGCAGTACTTC
TRBD1	.	TRBV30	18	TRBJ2-6	CAFYSPGQGVSGANVLTF	TGTGCCTTCTACTCCCCGGGACAGGGGGTCTCTGGGGCCAACGTCCTGACTTTC
.	.	TRBV30	13	TRBJ1-5	CAWMGGDNQPQHF	TGTGCCTGGATGGGGGGAGACAACCAGCCCCAGCATTTT
.	.	TRBV6-6	15	TRBJ1-1	CASTQTPGLRNEAFF	TGTGCCAGCACCCAAACACCGGGACTCCGCAATGAAGCTTTCTTT
TRBD2	once	TRBV2	17	TRBJ2-1	CASSATQTSGGYNEQFF	TGTGCCAGCAGTGCTACCCAGACTAGCGGGGGTTACAATGAGCAGTTCTTC
.	once	TRBV19	13	TRBJ2-5	CASSPSSAETQYF	TGTGCCAGTAGTCCGAGCAGTGCGGAGACCCAGTACTTC
.	.	TRBV4-3	15	TRBJ2-3	CASSQDSGGVDTQYF	TGCGCCAGCAGCCAAGATTCCGGGGGCGTTGATACGCAGTATTTT
.	.	TRBV5-1	17	TRBJ2-2	CASRPVIRPSNTGELFF	TGCGCCAGCAGACCTGTGATTAGGCCCTCGAACACCGGGGAGCTGTTTTTT
.	.	TRBV10-2	12	TRBJ1-2	CASRQANYGYTF	TGCGCCAGCAGGCAAGCTAACTATGGCTACACCTTC
.	.	TRBV21-1	18	TRBJ2-7	CASSKARTSGRVRYEQYF	TGTGCCAGCAGCAAAGCTCGCACTAGCGGGAGGGTTCGATACGAGCAGTACTTC
.	.	TRBV5-1	14	TRBJ2-1	CASSLQLVAGEQFF	TGCGCCAGCAGCTTGCAACTCGTTGCAGGTGAGCAGTTCTTC
.	once	TRBV5-4	15	TRBJ2-7	CASSQWGAYSYEQYF	TGTGCCAGCAGCCAATGGGGAGCCTACTCCTACGAGCAGTACTTC
TRBD2	.	TRBV10-2	15	TRBJ2-7	CASSDWGGSSNEQYF	TGCGCCAGCAGTGATTGGGGCGGGAGCTCGAACGAGCAGTACTTC
TRBD2	once	TRBV6-1	15	TRBJ2-1	CASSEWSLAGEWQFF	TGTGCCAGCAGTGAATGGTCCTTAGCGGGAGAGTGGCAGTTCTTC
.	.	TRBV28	13	TRBJ1-2	CASSLRDRGGYTF	TGTGCCAGCAGTTTAAGGGACCGGGGGGGCTACACCTTC
.	.	TRBV19	13	TRBJ2-2	CASRKRLDGELFF	TGTGCCAGTAGGAAGAGACTAGACGGGGAGCTGTTTTTT
.	.	TRBV6-6	12	TRBJ1-1	CASIGVGTEAFF	TGTGCCAGCATAGGGGTCGGCACTGAAGCTTTCTTT
TRBD1	.	TRBV6-1	14	TRBJ1-2	CASRHRDRNYGYTF	TGTGCCAGCAGACACAGGGACAGAAACTATGGCTACACCTTC
TRBD1	.	TRBV30	13	TRBJ1-4	CAWSVRTGVKLFF	TGTGCCTGGAGTGTAAGGACAGGGGTGAAACTGTTTTTT
.	.	TRBV28	15	TRBJ2-1	CASSADYRGGNEQFF	TGTGCCAGCAGTGCGGACTACAGAGGGGGCAATGAGCAGTTCTTC
.	many	TRBV9	14	TRBJ2-5	CASSVGVQGETQYF	TGTGCCAGCAGCGTAGGAGTCCAGGGTGAGACCCAGTACTTC
.	few	TRBV7-3	13	TRBJ1-1	CASRLQRNTEAFF	TGTGCCAGCAGGTTGCAGCGGAACACTGAAGCTTTCTTT
TRBD2	.	TRBV29-1	18	TRBJ2-7	CSVRKPGTTSGRAYEQYF	TGCAGCGTTCGTAAGCCGGGAACGACTAGCGGGAGGGCTTACGAGCAGTACTTC
.	.	TRBV19	16	TRBJ1-1	CASTTWLATRNTEAFF	TGTGCCAGTACCACATGGCTCGCTACTCGGAACACTGAAGCTTTCTTT
.	once	TRBV7-6	17	TRBJ2-2	CASSLGSSEAGNGELFF	TGTGCCAGCAGCTTAGGATCCTCGGAAGCCGGAAACGGGGAGCTGTTTTTT
TRBD1	.	TRBV29-1	14	TRBJ1-2	CSAGDSQRGYGYTF	TGCAGCGCTGGGGACAGTCAGCGGGGCTATGGCTACACCTTC
.	few	TRBV30	12	TRBJ2-1	CAWSVTGYEQFF	TGTGCCTGGAGTGTAACGGGCTATGAGCAGTTCTTC
.	.	TRBV5-1	15	TRBJ2-3	CASSLVGPIGDTQYF	TGCGCCAGCAGCTTGGTGGGCCCAATCGGAGATACGCAGTATTTT
TRBD2	.	TRBV4-1	20	TRBJ2-3	CASSQPLAGGGVGPTDTQYF	TGCGCCAGCAGCCAACCACTAGCGGGAGGGGGGGTAGGTCCCACAGATACGCAGTATTTT
.	.	TRBV4-1	15	TRBJ1-2	CASSQLAGVDYGYTF	TGCGCCAGCAGCCAACTTGCGGGGGTAGACTATGGCTACACCTTC
TRBD1	.	TRBV6-5	15	TRBJ1-1	CASRRQGAVNTEAFF	TGTGCCAGCAGACGACAGGGGGCGGTGAACACTGAAGCTTTCTTT